Listed here is a single T cell receptor beta chain. This record comes from a study of blood T cell repertoires in COVID-19. Study-wide context: Collection of acute and convalescent COVID-19 samples took place in the United States, Italy and Spain.

Per the original methods: Reference gene primer amplification in the assay estimated nucleated cell counts. The repertoire was sequenced with immunoSEQ multiplex PCR; TCRdb's copy has only in-frame clones and lacks some. V and J calls and clone size are those listed in that table; D and trimming were worked out from the DNA. The sample contains approximately 100,000 clones, 80% to 85% of which appear only once. The TCR comes from a man between 60 and 75 years old with acute or convalescent COVID-19. Source material: peripheral blood.

The CDR3 sequence is CASSPPGLAAPDEQFF. DNA of the CDR3: TGTGCCAGCAGCCCGCCGGGACTAGCGGCCCCCGATGAGCAGTTCTTC. The gene calls are TRBV5-8 and TRBJ2-1; TRBD2 matches 11 bases. Trimming took 4 bases from V and 8 from J; bases not matched to a gene: 11. The CDR3 is 16 residues long. Germline V gene sequence: CDR1 SGHTS, CDR2 YDEGEE.